The 11 T cell receptor beta chains presented below share a single source sample, sequenced in a study of STAT5B mutations in CD4+ large granular lymphocyte leukemia. Clones were sequenced by immunoSEQ multiplex PCR, and TCRdb holds only the in-frame ones, with some missing. The table lists fewer than 35,000 clones, less than 80% of them singletons. The sequenced material came from CD4+ T cells from blood buffy coats. The receptors were gathered from a human donor in good health.

The chain carries TRBV6-5 and TRBJ1-4, with D tentatively TRBD1 (6 bases). V was shortened by 6 bases and J by 0 bases, with 8 bases between the two germline ends. The CDR3 is made up of 14 amino acids. Germline CDR1 MNHEY, CDR2 SVGAGI. The CDR3 DNA follows: TGTGCCAGCAGACAGGGTGCAACTAATGAAAAACTGTTTTTT. Protein: CASRQGATNEKLFF.

The rearrangement joins TRBV28 to TRBJ2-7, with D perhaps matching TRBD1 or TRBD2 (7 bases each). V was clipped by 5 bases and J by 2 bases, with 13 bases between them. This CDR3 region has 14 residues. Germline CDR1 reads MDHEN; CDR2 reads SYDVKM. The CDR3 DNA sequence: TGTGCCAGCAGTACCCAGGGGGGGACCTACGAGCAGTACTTC. This translates into CASSTQGGTYEQYF.

The rearrangement links TRBV7-2 to TRBJ1-1; no clear D. There are 13 residues in the CDR3. The germline CDR1 and CDR2 sequences are SGHTA and FQGNSA. V shed 1 base and J shed 1 base, with 4 bases lying between them. The CDR3 loop is CASSLGRNTEAFF. The CDR3, as DNA: TGTGCCAGCAGCTTAGGCAGGAACACTGAAGCTTTCTTT.

The chain recombines TRBV7-9 with TRBJ2-5, with 7 bases that match TRBD2. The junction had 6 bases not matched to a gene; V was cut back by 1 base and J by 4 bases. The CDR3 has 15 residues. From germline, CDR1 is SEHNR and CDR2 FQNEAQ (reference sequence). The CDR3 DNA sequence: TGTGCCAGCAGCTTAGGAGCGGGGATAGGAGAGACCCAGTACTTC. This gives the protein CASSLGAGIGETQYF.

The V call is TRBV7-9, the J call TRBJ2-1; the match to TRBD2 covers 12 bases. V lost 4 bases to trimming and J lost 0 bases; unmatched junction nucleotides: 7. This CDR3 comprises 18 residues. CDR1 is SEHNR, CDR2 FQNEAQ, per germline (reference sequence). The CDR3 coding sequence is TGTGCCAGCAGCTCATCTAGCGGGGGGGCCGGCTCCTACAATGAGCAGTTCTTC. Its translation is CASSSSSGGAGSYNEQFF.

V usage is TRBV5-4 and J usage is TRBJ2-1; D is undetermined. With 0 bases removed from V and 7 bases from J, the gap between germline ends came to 5 bases. The CDR3 extends over 12 amino acids. Germline V gives CDR1 SGHNT, CDR2 YYREEE (reference sequence). The CDR3 loop reads CASSLVQNEQFF. The CDR3 bases are TGTGCCAGCAGCTTGGTGCAGAATGAGCAGTTCTTC.

The chain joins TRBV18 to TRBJ2-7; TRBD2 matches 7 bases. The CDR3 totals 14 residues. Germline lookup yields CDR1 KGHSH and CDR2 LQKENI. Trimming removed 4 bases from V and 5 bases from J; junction bases left unmatched: 8. Here the CDR3 reads CASSLGTGGNEQYF. The CDR3 nucleotides are TGTGCCAGCTCACTGGGGACGGGGGGAAACGAGCAGTACTTC.

CDR3 in amino acids: CASRGQGAVTEAFF. DNA of the CDR3: TGTGCCAGCAGGGGTCAGGGGGCGGTCACTGAAGCTTTCTTT. The chain joins TRBV28 to TRBJ1-1; 8 bases map to TRBD1. The CDR3 is 14 amino acids. J was trimmed by 4 bases and V by 6 bases; bases with no gene match: 7. Germline lookup yields CDR1 MDHEN and CDR2 SYDVKM.

This chain links TRBV4-2 with TRBJ2-2, with D perhaps assigned TRBD1 or TRBD2 (6 bases each). Germline V gene sequence: CDR1 LGHNA, CDR2 YNFKEQ. Trimming cost V 1 base and J 6 bases, with 9 bases left between them. The CDR3 covers 14 residues. The CDR3 DNA reads as TGTGCCAGCAGCCAAGGAAGGGGGGCCGGGGAGCTGTTTTTT. Its protein is CASSQGRGAGELFF.

J is TRBJ2-7 and V is TRBV7-3, with D tentatively TRBD2 (7 bases). The CDR3 spans 15 residues. The V end lost 1 base, the J end lost 3 bases, and 13 bases lay between the germline ends. CDR1 is SGHTA, CDR2 FQGTGA, per germline. Written as DNA, the CDR3 is TGTGCCAGCAGCTTAAATGGCGGGGGACACTACGAGCAGTACTTC. Amino acids: CASSLNGGGHYEQYF.

The chain uses TRBV5-5 and TRBJ2-1, with 8 positions matching TRBD2. This CDR3 region has 15 residues. V shed 0 bases and J 6 bases; nucleotides not matched to a gene: 5. Germline-derived CDR1 and CDR2 are SGHKS and YYEKEE (reference sequence). The CDR3 bases are TGTGCCAGCAGCTTGGACCGGGAGGGGGGCAATGAGCAGTTCTTC. Protein: CASSLDREGGNEQFF.